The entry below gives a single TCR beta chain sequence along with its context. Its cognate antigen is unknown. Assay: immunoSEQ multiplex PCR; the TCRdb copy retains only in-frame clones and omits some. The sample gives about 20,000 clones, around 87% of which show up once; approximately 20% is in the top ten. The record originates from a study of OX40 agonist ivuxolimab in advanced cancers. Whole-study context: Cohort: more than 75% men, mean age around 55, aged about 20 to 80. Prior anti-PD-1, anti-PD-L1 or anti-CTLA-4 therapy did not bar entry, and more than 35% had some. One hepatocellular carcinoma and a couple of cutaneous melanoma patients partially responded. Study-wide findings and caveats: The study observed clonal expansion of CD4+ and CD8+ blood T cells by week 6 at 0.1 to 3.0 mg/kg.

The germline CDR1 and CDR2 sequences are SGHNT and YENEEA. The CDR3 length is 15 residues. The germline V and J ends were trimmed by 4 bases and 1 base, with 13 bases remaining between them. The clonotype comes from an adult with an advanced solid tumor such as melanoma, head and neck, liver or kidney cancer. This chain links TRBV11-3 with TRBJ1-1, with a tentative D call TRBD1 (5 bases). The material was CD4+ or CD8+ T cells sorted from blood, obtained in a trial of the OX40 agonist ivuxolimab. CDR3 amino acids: CASSSRQGPNTEAFF. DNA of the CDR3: TGTGCCAGCAGCTCACGTCAGGGACCGAACACTGAAGCTTTCTTT.